The text below deals with one TCR beta chain. The antigen remains unidentified. This sample was included in a study of OX40 agonist ivuxolimab in advanced cancers. Whole-study results and caveats: CD8+ T cells were the subset that, on average, had more expanded clones than CD4+.

Germline CDR1 is MDHEN and CDR2 is SYDVKM. V lost 7 bases to trimming and J lost 6 bases, with 13 bases between them. The length of the CDR3 is 13 residues. The assay was immunoSEQ multiplex PCR, and TCRdb's table has in-frame clones only and misses some. The sample has 80,000 or so clones, roughly 91% seen once. V gene TRBV28 combines with J gene TRBJ1-5; TRBD1 is a possible D gene (5 bases). The specimen was CD4+ or CD8+ T cells sorted from blood, collected in a trial of the OX40 agonist ivuxolimab. The receptor was isolated from an adult with an advanced solid tumor such as melanoma, head and neck, liver or kidney cancer. Written as DNA, the CDR3 is TGTGCCAGCACGGAAGGGGTGGGTCAGCCCCAGCATTTT. This sequence encodes CASTEGVGQPQHF. The entire variable domain, with the rest obtained from reference TRBV28 and TRBJ1-5, is as follows: DVKVTQSSRYLVKRTGEKVFLECVQDMDHENMFWYRQDPGLGLRLIYFSYDVKMKEKGDIPEGYSVSREKKERFSLILESASTNQTSMYLCASTEGVGQPQHFGDGTRLSIL.